A single sample is the source of the 29 T cell receptor beta chains below, sequenced in a study of blood T cell repertoires in COVID-19 (TCRdb year 2020). Library preparation used the immunoSEQ multiplex PCR assay. TCRdb holds this immuneACCESS table with in-frame rearrangements only. Some clones are missing; in checked studies, unresolved V genes explain under half, and the rest has no known cause. For this sample there are around 200,000 clones; 86% appear just once. The ten largest clonotypes hold 5.6% of the sample. Material for sequencing was PBMCs or T cells enriched from blood (not recorded which). These TCRs come from a man aged 35 to 55 with acute COVID-19.

This clone was detected only a few times. V gene TRBV12-3 or TRBV12-4 combines with J gene TRBJ2-2; the match to TRBD2 covers 7 bases. With 6 bases clipped from V and 5 bases from J, the junction kept 3 bases outside the gene matches. This CDR3 contains 13 residues. The chain's CDR3 is CASSPGGTGELFF. The CDR3 DNA reads TGTGCCAGCAGCCCCGGGGGGACCGGGGAGCTGTTTTTT.

The CDR3 sequence is CASSLTPLYEQYF. CDR3 DNA sequence: TGTGCCAGCAGTCTCACTCCCCTCTACGAGCAGTACTTC. The J gene is TRBJ2-7, the V gene TRBV27; D remains ambiguous. The V gene's germline CDR1 is MNHEY and CDR2 SMNVEV (reference sequence). The ends were cut back, 5 bases at V and 3 bases at J, with 11 bases in the middle. CDR3 length equals 13 residues.

The CDR3 here is CASSLSGGGSQRHGQFF. CDR3 coding DNA: TGTGCCAGCAGCTTATCAGGGGGCGGTTCGCAGAGACACGGGCAGTTCTTC. V gene TRBV7-2 combines with J gene TRBJ2-1; 8 nucleotides line up with TRBD1. CDR3 length equals 17 residues. Germline V gives CDR1 SGHTA, CDR2 FQGNSA. With V trimmed by 2 bases and J by 12 bases, 18 bases remained unmatched.

There are a few counts of this clone. V is TRBV14 and J is TRBJ1-5; the D is unclear. CDR3 length equals 13 residues. V lost 4 bases, J lost 5 bases, and 9 bases lay in between. CDR1 and CDR2 from the germline V gene are SGHDN and FVKESK. This CDR3 reads CASSRRSDQPQHF. The CDR3 DNA sequence: TGTGCCAGCAGCCGCAGGTCGGATCAGCCCCAGCATTTT.

The V gene is TRBV19, the J gene TRBJ1-5, with D possibly TRBD1 on 5 matching bases. The CDR3 contains 13 residues. V gave up 6 bases and J gave up 4 bases, with 10 bases separating them. Germline V lookup: CDR1 LNHDA, CDR2 SQIVND (reference sequence). Here the CDR3 DNA reads TGTGCCAGTAGCCCGACAGCTAATCAGCCCCAGCATTTT. Translation: CASSPTANQPQHF.

The chain joins TRBV5-1 to TRBJ2-7; TRBD2 aligns across 10 bases. Per the germline V gene, CDR1 is SGHRS and CDR2 is YFSETQ. There are 17 residues in the CDR3. J gave up 6 bases and V 2 bases, and 14 bases lay outside the gene matches. CDR3 in DNA: TGCGCCAGCAGCTTTGGCCCTTCTAGCGGGAGAGGTCTCGAGCAGTACTTC. This gives the protein CASSFGPSSGRGLEQYF. Together with reference TRBV5-1 and TRBJ2-7, the CDR3 gives the full variable domain: KAGVTQTPRYLIKTRGQQVTLSCSPISGHRSVSWYQQTPGQGLQFLFEYFSETQRNKGNFPGRFSGRQFSNSRSEMNVSTLELGDSALYLCASSFGPSSGRGLEQYFGPGTRLTVT.

This clone showed up just once. The chain employs TRBV5-1 and TRBJ2-3, with a possible D match to TRBD2 (5 bases). Between the trimmed V and J ends, which lost 0 bases and 4 bases, there was a span of 15 bases. The CDR3 is 16 amino acids. The germline CDR1 and CDR2 sequences are SGHRS and YFSETQ. The CDR3 DNA follows: TGCGCCAGCAGCTTGGAGCGGCGGGTTGGGGCAGATACGCAGTATTTT. Residues: CASSLERRVGADTQYF.

There are a few counts of this clone. This sequence joins TRBV6-5 and TRBJ1-6, with 7 bases identical to TRBD1. This CDR3 comprises 13 residues. The V gene's germline CDR1 is MNHEY and CDR2 SVGAGI. The junction had 6 bases not matched to a gene; V was cut back by 10 bases and J by 6 bases. CDR3 in amino acids: CATRQGVNSPLHF. In nucleotides, the CDR3 is TGTGCCACCCGACAGGGAGTTAATTCACCCCTCCACTTT.

V gene TRBV18 combines with J gene TRBJ1-2; the match to TRBD1 covers 10 bases. The CDR3 loop spans 15 amino acids. Germline V gene lookup returns CDR1 KGHSH and CDR2 LQKENI. J was trimmed by 10 bases and V by 3 bases; bases with no gene match: 11. CDR3 amino acids: CASSPVLGQGYDYTF. The CDR3 DNA sequence: TGTGCCAGCTCACCCGTACTGGGACAGGGGTACGACTACACCTTC.

The CDR3 region is CASSPTGLTEAFF. The DNA of the CDR3 is TGTGCCAGCAGTCCTACAGGGCTCACTGAAGCTTTCTTT. The chain is built from TRBV12-3 or TRBV12-4 and TRBJ1-1; TRBD1 is a possible D gene (6 bases). V was shortened by 5 bases and J by 4 bases, with 11 bases between the two germline ends. The CDR3 extends over 13 amino acids.

The CDR3 nucleotides read TGTGCCAGCAGCCCCGGACTAGCGGGAAATCGGCAGTACTTC. As protein: CASSPGLAGNRQYF. The chain joins TRBV7-2 to TRBJ2-7; TRBD2 aligns across 12 bases. The CDR3 runs to 14 residues. J gave up 9 bases and V 5 bases, and 8 bases lay outside the gene matches. The germline CDR1 and CDR2 sequences are SGHTA and FQGNSA.

The J gene is TRBJ1-2, the V gene TRBV14; no reliable D call. This CDR3 is 13 amino acids long. V lost 1 base and J lost 8, with 11 bases in between. From germline, CDR1 is SGHDN and CDR2 FVKESK. CDR3: CASSQARSGGYTF. The CDR3 coding sequence is TGTGCCAGCAGCCAAGCTCGCTCGGGAGGCTACACCTTC.

The J gene is TRBJ2-1, the V gene TRBV27; 7 nucleotides align to TRBD1. V lost 2 bases and J lost 8; bases outside the gene matches: 0. Germline values: CDR1 MNHEY, CDR2 SMNVEV (reference sequence). CDR3 length: 12 amino acids. The DNA for the CDR3 is TGTGCCAGCAGTTTAACAGGGGATGAGCAGTTCTTC. This translates into CASSLTGDEQFF.

On this clone: Other DNA sequences of this sample code for an identical CDR3. The chain joins TRBV5-4 to TRBJ2-5; no reliable D call. The V end lost 0 bases, the J end lost 1 base, and 7 bases lay between the germline ends. This CDR3 region has 14 residues. Germline V CDR1 and CDR2: SGHNT, YYREEE (reference sequence). CDR3 bases: TGTGCCAGCAGCTTGGCCTCGAGCCAAGAGACCCAGTACTTC. Translation: CASSLASSQETQYF.

V and J are TRBV15 and TRBJ2-7; the match to TRBD1 covers 7 bases. V shed 3 bases, J shed 4 bases, and the junction held 6 bases outside the gene matches. Germline V gives CDR1 LNHNV, CDR2 YYDKDF (reference sequence). This CDR3 is 14 amino acids long. The CDR3 sequence: CATSRDRSRYEQYF. CDR3 coding DNA: TGTGCCACCAGCAGGGACAGGTCCAGATACGAGCAGTACTTC.

The V gene is TRBV28, the J gene TRBJ1-1; a possible D gene is TRBD1 (5 bases). Trimming shortened V by 7 bases and J by 10 bases, and 19 bases separated the two germline ends. The CDR3 totals 13 residues. The germline V gene encodes CDR1 MDHEN and CDR2 SYDVKM. The CDR3 DNA reads as TGTGCCAGCACGAAGTCTGGGGCGCCGGGAGCTTTCTTT. The encoded protein is CASTKSGAPGAFF.

V usage is TRBV9 and J usage is TRBJ2-1; TRBD1 is a possible D gene (5 bases). Germline V gene sequence: CDR1 SGDLS, CDR2 YYNGEE. V was pared by 3 bases and J by 7 bases, with 17 bases between. The CDR3 is made up of 15 amino acids. CDR3 nucleotides: TGTGCCAGCAGCGCCCAGGGTAGGGAAGGGAATGAGCAGTTCTTC. Translating gives CASSAQGREGNEQFF.

CDR3 DNA: TGTGCCAGCAGCTTAAGAGGGGGCAGGGGCTACACCTTC. This translates into CASSLRGGRGYTF. This chain connects TRBV7-3 to TRBJ1-2; TRBD1 aligns across 7 bases. The CDR3 runs to 13 residues. The germline CDR1 and CDR2 sequences are SGHTA and FQGTGA. The J segment lost 8 bases and the V segment lost 1 base, leaving 4 bases of the junction unmatched.

The chain has TRBV28 and TRBJ1-5; 9 bases line up with TRBD1. CDR1 and CDR2 from the germline V gene are MDHEN and SYDVKM. Trimming removed 7 bases from V and 4 bases from J; junction bases left unmatched: 14. This CDR3 comprises 17 residues. Written as DNA, the CDR3 is TGTGCCAGCATCACTGGGGGACAGGGCCTTGCTAATCAGCCCCAGCATTTT. It encodes CASITGGQGLANQPQHF.

This chain connects TRBV4-3 to TRBJ2-7, with TRBD2 identical over 7 bases. CDR3 length equals 17 residues. From germline, CDR1 is LGHNA and CDR2 YSLEER. V shed 5 bases, J shed 2 bases, and the junction held 15 bases outside the gene matches. The DNA for the CDR3 is TGCGCCAGCAGCTCCGAGGGTGGGGCGGGAGTCGCCTACGAGCAGTACTTC. This translates into CASSSEGGAGVAYEQYF.

V usage is TRBV18 and J usage is TRBJ2-5; 7 nucleotides line up with TRBD1. The V and J ends lost 3 bases and 2 bases, in that order; junction bases with no gene match: 0. This CDR3 spans 13 amino acids. Germline V gene data show CDR1 as KGHSH and CDR2 as LQKENI. This CDR3 reads CASSPGQQETQYF. The CDR3 nucleotides read TGTGCCAGCTCACCGGGACAGCAAGAGACCCAGTACTTC.

CDR3 protein: CASVPVRTYYGYTF. The CDR3 DNA follows: TGTGCCAGCGTCCCCGTCCGGACATACTATGGCTACACCTTC. The rearrangement uses TRBV28 and TRBJ1-2; weak D call: TRBD1 (5 bases). Deletions cut 8 bases from V and 3 bases from J, with 16 bases between. CDR1 and CDR2 from the germline V gene are MDHEN and SYDVKM. The CDR3 length is 14 residues.

The chain carries TRBV19 and TRBJ1-5; a possible D gene is TRBD1 (5 bases). This CDR3 has 13 residues. Germline CDR1 is LNHDA and CDR2 is SQIVND (reference sequence). Trimming cost V 7 bases and J 5 bases, with 12 bases left between them. CDR3 sequence (DNA): TGTGCCAGTATTGCAGGGATTGATCAGCCCCAGCATTTT. Translation gives CASIAGIDQPQHF.

The chain is built from TRBV27 and TRBJ2-7; D uncertain. Germline CDR1 MNHEY, CDR2 SMNVEV (reference sequence). V was shortened by 6 bases and J by 3 bases, with 12 bases between the two germline ends. This CDR3 has 13 residues. The CDR3 nucleotides read TGTGCCAGCAGGCCCAGTGGTGACTACGAGCAGTACTTC. It codes for CASRPSGDYEQYF.

The chain has TRBV15 and TRBJ1-5, with a weak D call TRBD1 (6 bases). Germline loops: CDR1 LNHNV, CDR2 YYDKDF (reference sequence). The CDR3 is 16 residues long. V lost 4 bases, J lost 0 bases, and 13 bases lay in between. The CDR3 nucleotides are TGTGCCACCAGCAACCGAGGGGGGGATAGCAATCAGCCCCAGCATTTT. Translating it yields CATSNRGGDSNQPQHF. The entire variable domain, with the rest obtained from reference TRBV15 and TRBJ1-5, is as follows: DAMVIQNPRYQVTQFGKPVTLSCSQTLNHNVMYWYQQKSSQAPKLLFHYYDKDFNNEADTPDNFQSRRPNTSFCFLDIRSPGLGDTAMYLCATSNRGGDSNQPQHFGDGTRLSIL.

This clone was observed a few times. V usage is TRBV5-1 and J usage is TRBJ1-1, with D unresolved. Germline CDR1 and CDR2: SGHRS and YFSETQ. Trimming removed 0 bases from V and 1 base from J, with 7 bases in between. The CDR3 spans 14 residues. The CDR3 loop is CASSLEWQNTEAFF. CDR3 coding DNA: TGCGCCAGCAGCTTGGAATGGCAGAACACTGAAGCTTTCTTT.

This clone was observed once. The V gene is TRBV10-3, the J gene TRBJ2-3; D is possibly TRBD1 (6 bases). The CDR3 is 15 residues long. Germline CDR1 and CDR2: ENHRY and SYGVKD. V lost 3 bases to trimming and J lost 0 bases, with 10 bases between them. The chain's CDR3 is CAISDRGGSTDTQYF. Written as DNA, the CDR3 is TGTGCCATCAGTGATAGAGGGGGTAGCACAGATACGCAGTATTTT.

The chain links TRBV12-2 to TRBJ2-7; the table's D gene call, TRBD2, was not cross checked with the DNA. TRBV12-2 is marked as a pseudogene. This CDR3 contains 17 residues. The CDR3 region has the DNA TGTGCAAGTCGCTTAGCGCCCGGGGGGAGGAACAAATACGAGCAGTACTTC. As protein: CASRLAPGGRNKYEQYF.

The genes are TRBV27 and TRBJ2-5, with no clear D. The CDR3 runs 13 residues. The germline gives CDR1 MNHEY, CDR2 SMNVEV (reference sequence). The V gene lost 5 bases and the J gene lost 0 bases, with 7 bases spanning the gap. The CDR3 loop is CASSRQYQETQYF. In DNA, the CDR3 is TGTGCCAGCAGTCGTCAGTACCAAGAGACCCAGTACTTC.